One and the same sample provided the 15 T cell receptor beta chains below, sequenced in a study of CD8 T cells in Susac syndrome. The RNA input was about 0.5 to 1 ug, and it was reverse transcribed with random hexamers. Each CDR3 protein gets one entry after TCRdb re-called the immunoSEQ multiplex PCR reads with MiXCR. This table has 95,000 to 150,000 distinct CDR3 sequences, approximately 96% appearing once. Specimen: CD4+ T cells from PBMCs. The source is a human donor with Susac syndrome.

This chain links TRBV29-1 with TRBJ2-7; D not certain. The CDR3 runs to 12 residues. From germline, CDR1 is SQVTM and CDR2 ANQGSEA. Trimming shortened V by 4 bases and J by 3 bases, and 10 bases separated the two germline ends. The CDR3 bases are TGCAGCGTTGGGCGGAATAACTACGAGCAGTACTTC. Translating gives CSVGRNNYEQYF.

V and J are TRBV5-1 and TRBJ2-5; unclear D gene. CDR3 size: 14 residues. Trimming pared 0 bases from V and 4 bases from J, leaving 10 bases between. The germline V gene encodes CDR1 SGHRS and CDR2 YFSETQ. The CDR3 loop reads CASSLGEGIETQYF. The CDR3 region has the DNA TGCGCCAGCAGCTTGGGCGAAGGAATAGAGACCCAGTACTTC. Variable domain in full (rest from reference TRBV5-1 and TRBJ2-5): KAGVTQTPRYLIKTRGQQVTLSCSPISGHRSVSWYQQTPGQGLQFLFEYFSETQRNKGNFPGRFSGRQFSNSRSEMNVSTLELGDSALYLCASSLGEGIETQYFGPGTRLLVL.

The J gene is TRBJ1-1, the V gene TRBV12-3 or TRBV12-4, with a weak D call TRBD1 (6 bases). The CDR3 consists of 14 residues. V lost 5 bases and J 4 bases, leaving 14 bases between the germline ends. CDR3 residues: CASSQRQALTEAFF. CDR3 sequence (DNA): TGTGCCAGCAGTCAACGACAGGCCCTCACTGAAGCTTTCTTT.

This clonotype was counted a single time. CDR3 protein: CASSIGQGRTGELFF. As DNA, the CDR3 is TGTGCCAGCAGCATCGGGCAGGGTCGCACCGGGGAGCTGTTTTTT. The chain uses TRBV5-4 and TRBJ2-2, with D possibly being TRBD1 (5 bases). Germline lookup yields CDR1 SGHNT and CDR2 YYREEE (reference sequence). The CDR3 loop spans 15 amino acids. V was clipped by 4 bases and J by 4 bases, with 14 bases between them.

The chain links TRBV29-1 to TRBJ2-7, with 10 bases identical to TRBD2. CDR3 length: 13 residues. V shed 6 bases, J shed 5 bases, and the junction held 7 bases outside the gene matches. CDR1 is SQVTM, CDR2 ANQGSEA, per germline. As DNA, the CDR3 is TGCAGCGTCGGGGGACTAGCGAATCACGAGCAGTACTTC. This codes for CSVGGLANHEQYF.

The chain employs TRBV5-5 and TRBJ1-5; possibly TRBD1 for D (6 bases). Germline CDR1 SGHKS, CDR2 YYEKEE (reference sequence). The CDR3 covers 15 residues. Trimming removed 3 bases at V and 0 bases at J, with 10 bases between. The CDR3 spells CASSWRGNSNQPQHF. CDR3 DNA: TGTGCCAGCAGCTGGAGGGGGAATAGCAATCAGCCCCAGCATTTT.

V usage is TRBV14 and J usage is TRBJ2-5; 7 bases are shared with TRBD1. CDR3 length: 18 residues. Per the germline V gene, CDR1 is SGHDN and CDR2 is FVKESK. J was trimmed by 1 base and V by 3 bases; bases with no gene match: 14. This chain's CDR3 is CASSQKGASLPRQETQYF. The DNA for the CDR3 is TGTGCCAGCAGCCAGAAGGGGGCAAGCCTCCCCCGCCAAGAGACCCAGTACTTC. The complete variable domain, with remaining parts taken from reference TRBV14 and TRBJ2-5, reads EAGVTQFPSHSVIEKGQTVTLRCDPISGHDNLYWYRRVMGKEIKFLLHFVKESKQDESGMPNNRFLAERTGGTYSTLKVQPAELEDSGVYFCASSQKGASLPRQETQYFGPGTRLLVL.

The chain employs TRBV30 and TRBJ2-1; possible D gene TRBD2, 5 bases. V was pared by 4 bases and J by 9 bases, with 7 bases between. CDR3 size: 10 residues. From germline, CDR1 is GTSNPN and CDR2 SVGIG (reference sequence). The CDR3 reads CAWMGSEQFF. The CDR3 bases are TGTGCCTGGATGGGGAGTGAGCAGTTCTTC. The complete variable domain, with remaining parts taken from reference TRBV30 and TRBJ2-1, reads SQTIHQWPATLVQPVGSPLSLECTVEGTSNPNLYWYRQAAGRGLQLLFYSVGIGQISSEVPQNLSASRPQDRQFILSSKKLLLSDSGFYLCAWMGSEQFFGPGTRLTVL.

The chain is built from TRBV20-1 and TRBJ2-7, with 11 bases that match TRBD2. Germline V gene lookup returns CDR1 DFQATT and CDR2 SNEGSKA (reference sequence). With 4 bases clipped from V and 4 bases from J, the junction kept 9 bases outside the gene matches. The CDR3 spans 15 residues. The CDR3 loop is CSATNPGTSGYEQYF. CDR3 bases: TGCAGTGCTACAAACCCCGGGACTAGCGGATACGAGCAGTACTTC.

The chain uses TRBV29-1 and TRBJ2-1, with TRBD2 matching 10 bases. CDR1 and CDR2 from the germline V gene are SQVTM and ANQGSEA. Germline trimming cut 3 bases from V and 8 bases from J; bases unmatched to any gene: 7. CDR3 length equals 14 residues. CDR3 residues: CSVDSGRAVYEQFF. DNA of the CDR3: TGCAGCGTTGACAGCGGGAGGGCCGTCTATGAGCAGTTCTTC.

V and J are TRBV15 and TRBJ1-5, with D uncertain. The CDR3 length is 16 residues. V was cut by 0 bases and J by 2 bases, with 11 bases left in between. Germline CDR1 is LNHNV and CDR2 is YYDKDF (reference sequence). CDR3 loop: CATSREVTVGNQPQHF. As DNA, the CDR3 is TGTGCCACCAGCAGAGAGGTGACGGTGGGCAATCAGCCCCAGCATTTT.

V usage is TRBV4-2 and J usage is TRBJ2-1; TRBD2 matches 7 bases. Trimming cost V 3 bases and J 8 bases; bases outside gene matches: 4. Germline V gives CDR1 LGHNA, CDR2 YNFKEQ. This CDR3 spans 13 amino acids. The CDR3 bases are TGTGCCAGCAGCCACTTAGCGGGTGATGAGCAGTTCTTC. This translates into CASSHLAGDEQFF.

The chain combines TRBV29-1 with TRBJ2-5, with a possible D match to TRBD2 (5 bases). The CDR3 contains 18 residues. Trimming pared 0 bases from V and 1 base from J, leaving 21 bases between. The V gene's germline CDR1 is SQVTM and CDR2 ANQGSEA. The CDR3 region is CSVEEATGRWGSQETQYF. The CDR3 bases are TGCAGCGTTGAAGAAGCGACGGGAAGGTGGGGTTCCCAAGAGACCCAGTACTTC.

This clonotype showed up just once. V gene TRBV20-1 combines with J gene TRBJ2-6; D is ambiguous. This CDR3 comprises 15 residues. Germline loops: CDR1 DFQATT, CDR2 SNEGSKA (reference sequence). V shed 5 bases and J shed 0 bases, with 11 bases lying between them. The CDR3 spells CSAEAADSGANVLTF. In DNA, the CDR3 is TGCAGTGCTGAGGCAGCCGACTCTGGGGCCAACGTCCTGACTTTC.

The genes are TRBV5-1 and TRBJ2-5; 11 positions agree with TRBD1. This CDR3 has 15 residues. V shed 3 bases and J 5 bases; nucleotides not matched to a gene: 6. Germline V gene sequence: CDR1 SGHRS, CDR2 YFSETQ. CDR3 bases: TGCGCCAGCAGCTCCGGGACAGGGGGATGGGAGACCCAGTACTTC. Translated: CASSSGTGGWETQYF.